This T cell receptor beta chain comes out of a study of blood T cell repertoires in COVID-19 (dated by TCRdb to 2018 to 2020). For the wider study: Samples from collaborators originated in the United States, Italy and Spain and spanned both the acute and convalescent phases of COVID-19. The material from the prospective study consisted of cDNA or gDNA derived from T cells, B-cell-depleted T cells, or PBMCs. The sample metadata nearly always contained a de-identified subject ID, COVID-19 status, age in years and sex. The samples were drawn from the first 160 participants of the ongoing ImmuneRACE study and from 1,254 subjects provided by 6 global collaborators. The dataset comprised deeply sampled blood TCRbeta repertoires from subjects exposed to, actively infected with, or recovered from COVID-19. HLA class I and class II types, where available, came from metadata supplied by the sample provider rather than from assay-based typing. A freely available public database, intended as a resource for researchers studying the immune response to SARS-CoV-2, is where the repertoires were released.

In the prospective study, participants were about 18 to 95 years old, resided in about 25 geographic areas of the United States, and were enrolled through a virtual design. Cohort assignment in the prospective study relied on participant-reported clinical history from a screening survey and a study questionnaire. For ImmuneRACE Cohort 3, a participant was defined as recovered based on two consecutive negative NP/OP PCR tests, clearance by a healthcare professional, or resolution of symptoms. Mobile phlebotomists in the prospective study collected whole blood, serum and a nasopharyngeal or oropharyngeal swab from every participant. Participants in the prospective study had the option to provide additional blood draws and questionnaires over an approximately 2-month period. Before DNA extraction, prospective study blood samples were shipped either frozen or at room temperature. Concerning this clone itself: It has no known antigen specificity. No much larger clonotype is one base removed from it; base qualities were not supplied.

What the authors observed across the whole study: The quantity of clinical and demographic metadata differed by source and by participant and was supplied without curation.

Sequences MNHNS (CDR1) and SASEGT (CDR2) are obtained from the germline V gene. The CDR3 sequence holds 14 residues, the cysteine and phenylalanine included. Left in the record is the CDR3 DNA by itself, 42 bases read in frame from the first base. Trimming takes 1 base off V and 5 bases off J; junction bases not matched to a gene: 0. The immunoSEQ Assay, a bias-controlled multiplex PCR, was used to amplify TCRbeta CDR3 regions from genomic DNA. The published analysis was carried out like this. The number of nucleated cells in each sample was estimated from the amplification of reference gene primers within the assay. Sequence reads were collapsed and filtered to measure the absolute abundance of every unique TCRbeta CDR3 rearrangement. For each sample, productive Simpson clonality was calculated as the square root of Simpson's diversity index across productive rearrangements. TCRdb limited this immuneACCESS table to in-frame rearrangements with V and J called. A share of clones is missing; checked studies link under half to unresolved V genes, and the rest is unexplained. The V and J calls and the clone size are those of that table, but D and trimming were determined from the DNA. The sample table contains under 200,000 clones; only one count was recorded for about 88% of them. In total, the top ten clones hold roughly 0.77% of the sample.

Here the chain combines TRBV6-1 and TRBJ1-5, with 9 bases matching TRBD1. The sequence was collected from a woman aged 18-30 years who had recovered from COVID-19. The specimen was PBMCs or T cells enriched from blood (not recorded which). The CDR3 reads CASSEDRGHQPQHF. The DNA sequence reads TGTGCCAGCAGTGAAGACAGGGGGCATCAGCCCCAGCATTTT.